This T cell receptor (beta chain) was found in a study of cytomegalovirus exposure and HLA in healthy donors. This clone is a singleton in its sample. Its antigen is currently unknown. Study-level points and caveats: It is likely that the observed cluster of highly shared sequence variants was a sequencing artifact.

Researchers ran the PCR with 60 Vbeta and 13 Jbeta primers. Assay: immunoSEQ multiplex PCR; the TCRdb copy retains only in-frame clones and omits some. The sample lists 130,000 or so clones; 70% to 85% were seen once. The sequence came from a woman in her forties in good health and CMV-seronegative. The material sequenced was PBMCs.

CDR3 amino acids: CASSSSGTIYF. The CDR3 DNA reads TGTGCCAGCAGCTCTTCCGGCACCATATATTTT. This chain links TRBV11-2 with TRBJ1-3; D remains unclear. Germline CDR1 and CDR2: SGHAT and FQNNGV. This CDR3 is 11 amino acids long. The V gene lost 4 bases and the J gene lost 9 bases, with 7 bases spanning the gap.